This T cell receptor beta chain was sequenced for a study of control samples from healthy donors and cancer patients. Repertoires were generated with immunoSEQ multiplex PCR, while TCRdb's copy carries only in-frame clones and drops some. The table lists 98,000 or so clones, less than 90% of them singletons. The ends were cut back, 6 bases at V and 5 bases at J, with 16 bases in the middle. The CDR3 has 15 amino acids. From germline, CDR1 is MNHEY and CDR2 SVGAGI. Sequencing used blood. This receptor was identified in an older woman in good health. The rearrangement links TRBV6-5 to TRBJ1-4; no clear D gene. The CDR3 nucleotides read TGTGCCAGCAGCGGTAACTCTGCTTCGAATGAAAAACTGTTTTTT. Protein product: CASSGNSASNEKLFF.